This paragraph reports one T cell receptor (beta chain). What it binds is unknown. V lost 9 bases, J lost 1 base, and 7 bases stayed unmatched. This CDR3 is 14 amino acids long. Germline lookup yields CDR1 MGHDK and CDR2 SYGVNS. The use of genomic DNA as template underpinned the TCR beta VDJ and CDR3 profiling. MiXCR was run by TCRdb on the reads, yielding one entry per CDR3 protein. This table has roughly 500,000 distinct CDR3 sequences, under 40% appearing once. The data were taken from a study of CD8+CD57+ T cells in acquired aplastic anemia. Study-level results: Twenty-nine sequences, all CD8+ CDR3, were shared between patients and controls.

Previously, flow cytometry had revealed CD8+CD57+ cell expansion in the patients chosen for sequencing. The sequencing input was sorted CD4+, CD8+, or CD8+CD57+ T cells (not recorded which) from PBMCs. The TCR comes from a human donor with aplastic anemia. The rearrangement uses TRBV25-1 and TRBJ1-1, with 8 bases fitting TRBD1. The CDR3 sequence: CARKTGTGNTEAFF. In DNA form, the CDR3 reads TGTGCCAGAAAAACCGGGACAGGGAACACTGAAGCTTTCTTT.